The 18 T cell receptor beta chains below were found in one sample sequenced in a study of cytomegalovirus exposure and HLA in healthy donors. The PCR contained 60 Vbeta and 13 Jbeta primers. Sequenced by immunoSEQ multiplex PCR; TCRdb stores in-frame clones only, minus some. The repertoire holds 100,000 to 150,000 clones, about two thirds seen once, with 4% to 5.5% in the top ten. Material: PBMCs. The receptors stem from a man between 60 and 70 years old in good health and CMV-seropositive.

The chain carries TRBV28 and TRBJ1-2; 10 bases align to TRBD1. The junction had 2 bases not matched to a gene; V was cut back by 0 bases and J by 4 bases. Germline V lookup: CDR1 MDHEN, CDR2 SYDVKM. This CDR3 is built from 15 residues. The CDR3 here is CASSLWTGGGYGYTF. The CDR3 DNA sequence: TGTGCCAGCAGTTTATGGACAGGGGGCGGCTATGGCTACACCTTC.

The chain carries TRBV6-1 and TRBJ1-1; the match to TRBD1 covers 8 bases. This CDR3 is 13 amino acids long. The junction had 4 bases not matched to a gene; V was cut back by 5 bases and J by 5 bases. CDR1 is MNHNS and CDR2 is SASEGT in the germline V gene. CDR3 sequence reads: CASSSDRETEAFF. The CDR3 coding sequence is TGTGCCAGCAGTTCGGACAGGGAAACTGAAGCTTTCTTT.

J is TRBJ1-1 and V is TRBV7-9; a possible D gene is TRBD1 (6 bases). From germline, CDR1 is SEHNR and CDR2 FQNEAQ (reference sequence). Deletions cut 6 bases from V and 7 bases from J, with 18 bases between. CDR3 size: 14 residues. The CDR3 nucleotides read TGTGCCAGCAGGCCAGTGGGGGCTAAACTTGAAGCTTTCTTT. Amino acids: CASRPVGAKLEAFF.

The chain links TRBV11-2 to TRBJ2-1; TRBD1 agrees at 9 bases. CDR3 size: 15 residues. Germline lookup yields CDR1 SGHAT and CDR2 FQNNGV. The V segment lost 2 bases and the J segment 5 bases; nucleotides outside the gene matches: 4. CDR3 in amino acids: CASSLLRTGDNEQFF. DNA of the CDR3: TGTGCCAGCAGCTTACTCAGGACAGGGGACAATGAGCAGTTCTTC.

The chain recombines TRBV6-6 with TRBJ2-1; 7 bases are a match to TRBD2. The CDR3 has 12 residues. CDR1 is MNHNY and CDR2 is SVGAGI in the germline V gene (reference sequence). V shed 5 bases, J shed 7 bases, and the junction held 2 bases outside the gene matches. CDR3 residues: CASSRGGNEQFF. In DNA form, the CDR3 reads TGTGCCAGCAGTCGGGGAGGGAATGAGCAGTTCTTC.

This chain connects TRBV29-1 to TRBJ1-5, with 7 bases matching TRBD1. CDR1 and CDR2 from the germline V gene are SQVTM and ANQGSEA. V trimming: 5 bases; J trimming: 5 bases; junction bases outside the gene matches: 24. The CDR3 length is 19 residues. CDR3 protein: CSVRSAEQQGKARDQPQHF. In nucleotides, the CDR3 is TGCAGCGTTCGATCGGCCGAGCAACAGGGGAAGGCTCGAGATCAGCCCCAGCATTTT.

This clone was counted between two and nine times. The rearrangement uses TRBV28 and TRBJ2-6; unclear D gene. Germline V gene lookup returns CDR1 MDHEN and CDR2 SYDVKM. The V gene lost 4 bases and the J gene lost 4 bases, with 8 bases spanning the gap. CDR3 size: 14 residues. CDR3 loop: CASSSLVGANVLTF. The DNA of the CDR3 is TGTGCCAGCAGTTCTCTAGTCGGGGCCAACGTCCTGACTTTC.

The chain couples TRBV5-1 to TRBJ2-5, with D perhaps matching TRBD2 (6 bases). Germline V gene sequence: CDR1 SGHRS, CDR2 YFSETQ. The CDR3 length is 14 residues. The V end lost 6 bases, the J end lost 0 bases, and 12 bases lay between the germline ends. The CDR3: CASKEGSYQETQYF. The CDR3 coding sequence is TGCGCCAGCAAGGAGGGGTCGTACCAAGAGACCCAGTACTTC.

This chain connects TRBV6-6 to TRBJ2-7; possible D gene TRBD2, 6 bases. The V gene lost 0 bases and the J gene lost 4 bases, with 13 bases spanning the gap. CDR3 length equals 15 residues. Germline loops: CDR1 MNHNY, CDR2 SVGAGI (reference sequence). CDR3 sequence: CASSYSSQGGYEQYF. DNA for the CDR3: TGTGCCAGCAGTTACTCCTCTCAGGGAGGATACGAGCAGTACTTC.

Notes on this clone: Compared with germline, one end of the junction differs, possibly owing to a read error. The rearrangement links TRBV7-7 to TRBJ1-3; D ambiguous. There are 15 residues in the CDR3. CDR1 SSHAT and CDR2 FNYEAQ come from the germline V gene (reference sequence). This CDR3 reads CASSLGGNSGNTIYF. CDR3 sequence (DNA): TGTGCTAGCAGCTTAGGAGGGAACTCTGGAAACACCATATATTTT.

The chain employs TRBV7-9 and TRBJ1-1; D remains unclear. Trimming took off 3 bases at V and 0 bases at J, with 8 bases between the two ends. The CDR3 is made up of 14 amino acids. Germline V gene data show CDR1 as SEHNR and CDR2 as FQNEAQ (reference sequence). The CDR3 sequence: CASSLAGLNTEAFF. The CDR3 DNA reads as TGTGCCAGCAGCTTGGCAGGATTGAACACTGAAGCTTTCTTT.

This clone was counted only a few times. The chain uses TRBV28 and TRBJ1-2; D is perhaps TRBD1 (6 bases). Deletions cut 2 bases from V and 11 bases from J, with 15 bases between. The CDR3 has 13 residues. CDR1 MDHEN and CDR2 SYDVKM come from the germline V gene. This CDR3 reads CASSLLGTPVYTF. The CDR3, as DNA: TGTGCCAGCAGTTTACTCGGGACACCAGTTTACACCTTC.

In its sample, this clone was seen a few times. The chain carries TRBV7-9 and TRBJ1-2, with TRBD1 matching over 7 bases. The CDR3 loop spans 18 amino acids. Germline-derived CDR1 and CDR2 are SEHNR and FQNEAQ (reference sequence). The V and J ends lost 8 bases and 7 bases, in that order; junction bases with no gene match: 25. This CDR3 reads CASSDSLQGISRYRGYTF. The CDR3 DNA is TGTGCCAGCTCTGACAGTCTACAGGGGATTAGTAGATATCGTGGCTACACCTTC.

This clone was seen a handful of times. The chain is built from TRBV5-6 and TRBJ1-1; no clear D. Trimming took off 3 bases at V and 0 bases at J, with 12 bases between the two ends. Germline V gene lookup returns CDR1 SGHDT and CDR2 YYEEEE. The CDR3 loop spans 15 amino acids. In DNA, the CDR3 is TGTGCCAGCAGCTACAGACAAACCATGAACACTGAAGCTTTCTTT. It specifies CASSYRQTMNTEAFF.

V is TRBV9 and J is TRBJ2-5, with a tentative D call TRBD2 (6 bases). V was clipped by 4 bases and J by 5 bases, with 15 bases between them. CDR3 size: 14 residues. The germline gives CDR1 SGDLS, CDR2 YYNGEE. The CDR3 DNA follows: TGTGCCAGCAGCCATCCGATGGAGGGGGAGACCCAGTACTTC. This translates into CASSHPMEGETQYF. Based on the CDR3 plus reference TRBV9 and TRBJ2-5, the full variable domain is DSGVTQTPKHLITATGQRVTLRCSPRSGDLSVYWYQQSLDQGLQFLIQYYNGEERAKGNILERFSAQQFPDLHSELNLSSLELGDSALYFCASSHPMEGETQYFGPGTRLLVL.

This clone occurred a few times. The chain employs TRBV5-6 and TRBJ1-1; D not certain. The CDR3 runs to 11 residues. The germline V and J ends were trimmed by 3 bases and 7 bases, with 7 bases remaining between them. CDR1 and CDR2 (germline): SGHDT, YYEEEE. The CDR3, as DNA: TGTGCCAGCAGCTATCTCGGTGAAGCTTTCTTT. It specifies CASSYLGEAFF.

The chain couples TRBV2 to TRBJ2-7; D is perhaps TRBD2 (6 bases). The V and J ends lost 3 bases and 6 bases respectively, with 9 bases between them. The CDR3 contains 12 residues. Germline CDR1 is SNHLY and CDR2 is FYNNEI. Here the CDR3 reads CASSDAGSEQYF. The DNA for the CDR3 is TGTGCCAGCAGTGACGCGGGGAGCGAGCAGTACTTC.

The J gene is TRBJ2-7, the V gene TRBV28; 8 positions match TRBD1. The germline V gene has CDR1 MDHEN and CDR2 SYDVKM. This CDR3 is built from 12 residues. The ends lost 8 bases at V and 6 bases at J; junction bases unmatched: 6. CDR3 region: CASATGVREQYF. As DNA, the CDR3 is TGTGCCAGCGCGACAGGGGTGCGCGAGCAGTACTTC.